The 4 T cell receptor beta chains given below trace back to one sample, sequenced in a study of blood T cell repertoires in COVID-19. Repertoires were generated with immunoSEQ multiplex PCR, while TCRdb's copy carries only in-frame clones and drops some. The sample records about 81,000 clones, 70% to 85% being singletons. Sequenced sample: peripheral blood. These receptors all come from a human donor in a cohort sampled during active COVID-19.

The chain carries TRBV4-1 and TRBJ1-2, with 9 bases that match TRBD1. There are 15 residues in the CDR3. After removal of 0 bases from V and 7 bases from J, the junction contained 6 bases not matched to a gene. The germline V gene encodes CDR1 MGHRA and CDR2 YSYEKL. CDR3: CASSQDYGTGIGYTF. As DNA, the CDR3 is TGCGCCAGCAGCCAAGATTACGGGACAGGGATTGGCTACACCTTC.

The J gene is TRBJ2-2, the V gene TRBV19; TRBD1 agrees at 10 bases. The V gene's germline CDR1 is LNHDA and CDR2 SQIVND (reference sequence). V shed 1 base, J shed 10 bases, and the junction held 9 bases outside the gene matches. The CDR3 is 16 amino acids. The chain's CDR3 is CASSIGYDRGQEELFF. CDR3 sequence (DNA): TGTGCCAGTAGTATAGGTTACGACAGGGGGCAGGAGGAGCTGTTTTTT.

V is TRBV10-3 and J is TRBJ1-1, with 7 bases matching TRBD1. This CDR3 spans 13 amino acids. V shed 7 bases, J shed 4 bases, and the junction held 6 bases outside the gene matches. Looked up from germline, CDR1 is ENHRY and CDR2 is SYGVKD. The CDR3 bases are TGTGCCATCAACCCAGGGGGTGCCACTGAAGCTTTCTTT. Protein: CAINPGGATEAFF.

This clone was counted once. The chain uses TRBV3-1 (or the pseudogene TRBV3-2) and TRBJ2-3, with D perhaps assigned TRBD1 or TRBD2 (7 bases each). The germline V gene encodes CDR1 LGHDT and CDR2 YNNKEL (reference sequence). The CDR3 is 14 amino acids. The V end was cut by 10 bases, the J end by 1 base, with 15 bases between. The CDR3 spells CATRGGYGTDTQYF. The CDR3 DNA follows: TGTGCCACCAGGGGGGGATATGGCACAGATACGCAGTATTTT.